These 30 T cell receptor beta chains were all obtained from the same sample, sequenced in a study of shared clonotypes between healthy human individuals (dated by TCRdb to between 2020 and 2021). Receptor libraries were prepared by the immunoSEQ multiplex PCR assay. What TCRdb holds here is the immuneACCESS table cut down to in-frame rearrangements. Part of the clones is not present; checked against another copy, under half of the missing clones reflect an unresolved V gene, and the others are unexplained. For this sample there are some 2,000,000 clones; less than 95% appear just once. The ten biggest clones cover about 1.1% of the sample. CD8 naive samples consisted of CD45RO-negative cells that were positively selected for CCR7, yielding a CD45RA+CCR7+ population without TemRA cells. The sequencing input was naive CD8+ T cells sorted from blood. In light of the paper, this sample's cell subset or site label describes: CD45RA+CCR7+. The source of these receptors is a young man in good health.

This chain joins TRBV5-1 and TRBJ1-1; TRBD1 agrees at 7 bases. The J segment lost 0 bases and the V segment lost 0 bases, leaving 11 bases of the junction unmatched. Germline V gene lookup returns CDR1 SGHRS and CDR2 YFSETQ. This CDR3 is 18 amino acids long. CDR3 region: CASSLVWQGDSMNTEAFF. The CDR3 DNA reads as TGCGCCAGCAGCTTGGTATGGCAGGGGGATAGCATGAACACTGAAGCTTTCTTT.

This chain links TRBV7-9 with TRBJ2-7, with 7 bases matching TRBD1. J gave up 3 bases and V 2 bases, and 10 bases lay outside the gene matches. The CDR3 spans 16 residues. Looked up from germline, CDR1 is SEHNR and CDR2 is FQNEAQ (reference sequence). CDR3: CASSLTSGTEHYEQYF. Written as DNA, the CDR3 is TGTGCCAGCAGCTTAACTAGTGGGACAGAACACTACGAGCAGTACTTC.

This clone was seen only once. This specimen includes other DNA sequences encoding the same CDR3. The genes are TRBV19 and TRBJ2-5; D remains ambiguous. V was cut by 6 bases and J by 2 bases, with 4 bases left in between. The CDR3 runs to 11 residues. CDR1 and CDR2 from the germline V gene are LNHDA and SQIVND (reference sequence). Here the CDR3 DNA reads TGTGCCAGTAGCCTACAAGAGACCCAGTACTTC. Translated, it gives CASSLQETQYF.

The DNA for the CDR3 is TGCGCCAGCAGCCTGATAGCGGGGGTGGCAGATACGCAGTATTTT. Amino acids: CASSLIAGVADTQYF. The J gene is TRBJ2-3, the V gene TRBV4-1, with 9 bases lining up with TRBD2. The CDR3 loop spans 15 amino acids. Unmatched junction bases numbered 6, after V lost 4 bases and J lost 4 bases. Germline V CDR1 and CDR2: MGHRA, YSYEKL.

Concerning this clone itself: The same CDR3 also results from other DNA sequences found in this sample. The rearrangement links TRBV9 to TRBJ2-5, with D hard to call. Trimming took off 0 bases at V and 0 bases at J, with 6 bases between the two ends. The CDR3 has 14 residues. In germline, CDR1 is SGDLS, CDR2 YYNGEE. CDR3 sequence: CASSVGAYQETQYF. CDR3 nucleotides: TGTGCCAGCAGCGTAGGGGCCTACCAAGAGACCCAGTACTTC.

V gene TRBV9 combines with J gene TRBJ2-7, with 8 positions matching TRBD1. CDR1 and CDR2 (germline): SGDLS, YYNGEE. V shed 4 bases, J shed 4 bases, and the junction held 4 bases outside the gene matches. The CDR3 totals 13 residues. Here the CDR3 reads CASSRGQVYEQYF. The CDR3 DNA reads TGTGCCAGCAGCCGGGGACAGGTGTACGAGCAGTACTTC.

The chain joins TRBV4-1 to TRBJ2-5; D uncertain. The germline gives CDR1 MGHRA, CDR2 YSYEKL. This CDR3 region has 15 residues. The V end lost 0 bases, the J end lost 4 bases, and 12 bases lay between the germline ends. The CDR3 is CASSQEPGRTETQYF. The CDR3 bases are TGCGCCAGCAGCCAAGAACCCGGCAGGACAGAGACCCAGTACTTC.

The chain links TRBV7-6 to TRBJ2-3; 8 positions agree with TRBD2. V shed 5 bases and J 8 bases; nucleotides not matched to a gene: 18. This CDR3 has 17 residues. Per germline, CDR1 SGHVS and CDR2 FNYEAQ. The CDR3 nucleotides are TGTGCCAGCAGCCCCTTTAGCGGGACGCTCTCCCGGGGTACGCAGTATTTT. Translated, it gives CASSPFSGTLSRGTQYF.

The chain employs TRBV21-1 and TRBJ2-7. TRBV21-1 is labeled a pseudogene. The length of the CDR3 is 12 residues. This chain's CDR3 is CASSKSSYEQYF. The CDR3 DNA reads as TGTGCCAGCAGCAAAAGCTCCTACGAGCAGTACTTC.

The V gene is TRBV5-4, the J gene TRBJ2-7; TRBD1 is a possible D gene (5 bases). Deletions cut 0 bases from V and 2 bases from J, with 9 bases between. Germline CDR1 and CDR2: SGHNT and YYREEE (reference sequence). This CDR3 has 14 amino acids. DNA of the CDR3: TGTGCCAGCAGCTTGGACAGGCGCGCCTACGAGCAGTACTTC. Its protein product is CASSLDRRAYEQYF.

This chain uses TRBV27 with TRBJ2-7, with D perhaps TRBD2 (6 bases). The CDR3 is made up of 14 amino acids. Germline CDR1 reads MNHEY; CDR2 reads SMNVEV (reference sequence). With 3 bases removed from V and 3 bases from J, the gap between germline ends came to 12 bases. The CDR3 DNA sequence: TGTGCCAGCAGTTTTCGGCGGGATCACTACGAGCAGTACTTC. Translation gives CASSFRRDHYEQYF.

The chain employs TRBV5-6 and TRBJ1-1; D is unclear. Looked up from germline, CDR1 is SGHDT and CDR2 is YYEEEE. V dropped 0 bases and J dropped 3 bases, with 12 bases sitting between them. The CDR3 covers 15 residues. The CDR3 region is CASSLDHSRDTEAFF. CDR3 DNA: TGTGCCAGCAGCTTGGATCACTCAAGGGACACTGAAGCTTTCTTT.

The V and J genes are TRBV7-9 and TRBJ2-3; the D is unclear. V lost 3 bases and J lost 3, with 16 bases in between. Germline-derived CDR1 and CDR2 are SEHNR and FQNEAQ (reference sequence). The CDR3 is 16 residues long. As DNA, the CDR3 is TGTGCCAGCAGCTTCGGACCGGGCCTAGGGACAGATACGCAGTATTTT. The encoded protein is CASSFGPGLGTDTQYF.

This sequence joins TRBV4-3 and TRBJ1-2; a weak D match, TRBD1 (5 bases). This CDR3 is built from 16 residues. V lost 0 bases, J lost 0 bases, and 11 bases lay in between. Germline CDR1 is LGHNA and CDR2 is YSLEER. The DNA of the CDR3 is TGCGCCAGCAGCCAAGATTTGGGGCCGACTAACTATGGCTACACCTTC. It codes for CASSQDLGPTNYGYTF.

The rearrangement links TRBV9 to TRBJ2-7; either TRBD1 or TRBD2 may supply D (6 bases each). Germline CDR1 SGDLS, CDR2 YYNGEE. V shed 2 bases and J shed 2 bases, with 14 bases lying between them. This CDR3 region has 15 residues. The CDR3: CASSVEGGTTYEQYF. The CDR3 DNA reads as TGTGCCAGCAGCGTTGAGGGGGGAACCACCTACGAGCAGTACTTC.

The chain couples TRBV9 to TRBJ1-2, with 7 bases aligning to TRBD1. J lost 0 bases, V lost 4 bases, and 12 bases had no gene match. This CDR3 is 17 amino acids long. Per germline, CDR1 SGDLS and CDR2 YYNGEE. As DNA, the CDR3 is TGTGCCAGCAGCAAGGGGACAGTCGTCTCGGCTAACTATGGCTACACCTTC. As protein: CASSKGTVVSANYGYTF. Complete variable domain (other parts from reference TRBV9 and TRBJ1-2): DSGVTQTPKHLITATGQRVTLRCSPRSGDLSVYWYQQSLDQGLQFLIQYYNGEERAKGNILERFSAQQFPDLHSELNLSSLELGDSALYFCASSKGTVVSANYGYTFGSGTRLTVV.

J is TRBJ1-2 and V is TRBV29-1; 10 bases match TRBD1. The CDR3 runs to 15 residues. Germline V gene lookup returns CDR1 SQVTM and CDR2 ANQGSEA. The V and J ends lost 6 bases and 6 bases, in that order; junction bases with no gene match: 13. As DNA, the CDR3 is TGCAGCGTCGCGGGGACAGGGGATGGGGACGATGGCTACACCTTC. Translating gives CSVAGTGDGDDGYTF.

This chain connects TRBV27 to TRBJ1-2; maybe TRBD1 (5 bases). The CDR3 loop spans 12 amino acids. Germline V gene sequence: CDR1 MNHEY, CDR2 SMNVEV (reference sequence). V was trimmed by 6 bases and J by 4 bases, leaving 9 bases between them. The CDR3 is CASRSDSYGYTF. The CDR3 DNA is TGTGCCAGCAGGTCCGACAGCTATGGCTACACCTTC.

V is TRBV9 and J is TRBJ2-1; TRBD2 matches 7 bases. Looked up from germline, CDR1 is SGDLS and CDR2 is YYNGEE. With V trimmed by 4 bases and J by 4 bases, 8 bases remained unmatched. The CDR3 length is 15 residues. The CDR3 DNA follows: TGTGCCAGCAGCCCCGGCGGGGGAGGTTACAATGAGCAGTTCTTC. It specifies CASSPGGGGYNEQFF.

In regard to this clone: Germline and junction disagree at one end, which may indicate a read error. This chain joins TRBV27 and TRBJ2-7; 7 nucleotides match TRBD2. The CDR3 contains 15 residues. Germline values: CDR1 MNHEY, CDR2 SMNVEV (reference sequence). CDR3: CAGREGVLSSYEQYF. The CDR3 region has the DNA TGTGCCGGCAGGGAGGGAGTCCTGAGCTCCTACGAGCAGTACTTC.

The V gene is TRBV4-3, the J gene TRBJ2-3, with D perhaps TRBD2 (5 bases). The CDR3 has 17 residues. Per germline, CDR1 LGHNA and CDR2 YSLEER. V lost 0 bases and J 4 bases, leaving 17 bases between the germline ends. The CDR3 region is CASSQDLPTSMADTQYF. The DNA for the CDR3 is TGCGCCAGCAGCCAAGATCTCCCCACTAGTATGGCAGATACGCAGTATTTT.

CDR3 residues: CASSGGAGQPQHF. The CDR3 DNA reads as TGTGCCAGCTCTGGGGGGGCCGGTCAGCCCCAGCATTTT. This sequence joins TRBV27 and TRBJ1-5; maybe TRBD1 (6 bases). The length of the CDR3 is 13 residues. Germline assignment: CDR1 MNHEY and CDR2 SMNVEV (reference sequence). V was clipped by 8 bases and J by 6 bases, with 14 bases between them.

This chain connects TRBV10-3 to TRBJ1-3; D unresolved. This CDR3 is built from 16 residues. V lost 0 bases, J lost 0 bases, and 9 bases lay in between. Germline V gives CDR1 ENHRY, CDR2 SYGVKD. As DNA, the CDR3 is TGTGCCATCAGTGAGTCGGTAGTGTTCTCTGGAAACACCATATATTTT. Amino acid sequence: CAISESVVFSGNTIYF.

The chain recombines TRBV6-5 with TRBJ1-4; TRBD1 matches 7 bases. Unmatched junction bases numbered 1, after V lost 0 bases and J lost 3 bases. Germline V gene sequence: CDR1 MNHEY, CDR2 SVGAGI. The CDR3 runs to 15 residues. CDR3 nucleotide sequence: TGTGCCAGCAGTTACTCGGGACAGCCTAATGAAAAACTGTTTTTT. Translating it yields CASSYSGQPNEKLFF.

Regarding this clone: The junction differs from germline at one of its ends, possibly a read error. The V and J genes are TRBV7-7 and TRBJ2-1; 11 bases agree with TRBD2. Germline V gene sequence: CDR1 SSHAT, CDR2 FNYEAQ (reference sequence). This CDR3 spans 16 amino acids. The CDR3: CASSISGRARYNEQFF. The CDR3 region has the DNA TGTGCTAGCAGTATTAGCGGGAGGGCCAGGTACAATGAGCAGTTCTTC.

V usage is TRBV11-2 and J usage is TRBJ2-1; the D gene is possibly TRBD2 (6 bases). The CDR3 totals 15 residues. The germline V and J ends were trimmed by 4 bases and 8 bases, with 18 bases remaining between them. The germline gives CDR1 SGHAT, CDR2 FQNNGV. The CDR3 DNA is TGTGCCAGCAGCTCCGGACTACCACAGTACGATGAGCAGTTCTTC. Protein sequence: CASSSGLPQYDEQFF. The entire variable domain, with the rest obtained from reference TRBV11-2 and TRBJ2-1, is as follows: EAGVAQSPRYKIIEKRQSVAFWCNPISGHATLYWYQQILGQGPKLLIQFQNNGVVDDSQLPKDRFSAERLKGVDSTLKIQPAKLEDSAVYLCASSSGLPQYDEQFFGPGTRLTVL.

This clone was observed a single time. This could be a read error, since a much larger clone is one nucleotide away. This sample also contains other DNA sequences that code for the same CDR3. The V call is TRBV6-5, the J call TRBJ2-7; 10 bases are shared with TRBD1. Germline values: CDR1 MNHEY, CDR2 SVGAGI. This CDR3 region has 14 residues. V lost 6 bases to trimming and J lost 3 bases; unmatched junction nucleotides: 5. The CDR3 region has the DNA TGTGCCAGCAGCCCCGGGACAGGGGACTACGAGCAGTACTTC. The encoded protein is CASSPGTGDYEQYF.

The V call is TRBV9, the J call TRBJ2-5; no clear D. The CDR3 totals 13 residues. The V and J ends lost 0 bases and 1 base respectively, with 4 bases between them. CDR1 and CDR2 (germline): SGDLS, YYNGEE. Here the CDR3 DNA reads TGTGCCAGCAGCGTAGGCCCCCAAGAGACCCAGTACTTC. Translating gives CASSVGPQETQYF.

This chain links TRBV5-1 with TRBJ2-4; D remains ambiguous. The CDR3 runs to 14 residues. CDR1 and CDR2 (germline): SGHRS, YFSETQ. Between the trimmed V and J ends, which lost 3 bases and 2 bases, there was a span of 9 bases. Here the CDR3 reads CASSWAGSKNIQYF. The DNA of the CDR3 is TGCGCCAGCAGCTGGGCTGGGTCCAAAAACATTCAGTACTTC.

The chain employs TRBV5-1 and TRBJ1-2; 11 nucleotides align to TRBD1. Germline lookup yields CDR1 SGHRS and CDR2 YFSETQ. Trimming at V came to 4 bases and at J to 7 bases, leaving 12 bases not matched to a gene. CDR3 length equals 16 residues. In DNA form, the CDR3 reads TGCGCCAGCAGCCCCGGACAGGGGGCAAGTGTAGGTGGCTACACCTTC. Translated: CASSPGQGASVGGYTF.